The entry that follows covers one T cell receptor (beta chain) sequence. Antigen unknown. This sample was taken from a study of T-cell memory formation after mild COVID-19. Whole-study results and caveats: Later expanders leaned toward CD4+, whereas clones contracting from day 15 to 85 were balanced CD4/CD8. Specificity for SARS-CoV-2 was not confirmed among the second-wave clones peaking on day 37.

MiXCR was run by TCRdb on the 5' RACE reads, yielding one entry per CDR3 protein. Counted here are some 160,000 distinct CDR3 sequences, around 13% occurring once; the ten biggest clones make up approximately 3.4%. Germline V gene data show CDR1 as DFQATT and CDR2 as SNEGSKA (reference sequence). CDR3 length: 12 residues. Trimming pared 3 bases from V and 3 bases from J, leaving 5 bases between. Sequenced: PBMCs or a T cell subset sorted from them (not recorded which). This clonotype was sampled from a man younger than 35 who had mild COVID-19 (a few samples of this study predate the infection). Cell type and time point are not known. The chain recombines TRBV20-1 with TRBJ1-4; D remains ambiguous. The CDR3 bases are TGCAGTGCTAGCACCTCTAATGAAAAACTGTTTTTT. Residues: CSASTSNEKLFF.